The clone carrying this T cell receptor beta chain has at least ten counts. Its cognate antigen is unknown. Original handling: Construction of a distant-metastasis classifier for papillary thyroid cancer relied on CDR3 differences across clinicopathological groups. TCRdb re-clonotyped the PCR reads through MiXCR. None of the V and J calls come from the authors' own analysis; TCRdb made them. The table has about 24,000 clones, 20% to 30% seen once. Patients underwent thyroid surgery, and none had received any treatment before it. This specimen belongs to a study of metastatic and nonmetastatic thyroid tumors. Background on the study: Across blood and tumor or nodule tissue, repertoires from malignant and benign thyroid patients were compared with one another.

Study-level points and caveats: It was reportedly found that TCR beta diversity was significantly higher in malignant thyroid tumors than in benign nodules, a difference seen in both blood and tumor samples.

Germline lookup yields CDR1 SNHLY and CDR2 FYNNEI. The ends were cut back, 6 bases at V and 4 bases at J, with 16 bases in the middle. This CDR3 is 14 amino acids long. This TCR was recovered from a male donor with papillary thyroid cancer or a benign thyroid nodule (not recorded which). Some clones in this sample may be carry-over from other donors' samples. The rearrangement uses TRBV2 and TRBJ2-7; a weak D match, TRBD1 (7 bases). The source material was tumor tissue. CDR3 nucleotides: TGTGCCAGCAGACCAGGGGGGTGGCCTTACGAGCAGTACTTC. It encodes CASRPGGWPYEQYF.